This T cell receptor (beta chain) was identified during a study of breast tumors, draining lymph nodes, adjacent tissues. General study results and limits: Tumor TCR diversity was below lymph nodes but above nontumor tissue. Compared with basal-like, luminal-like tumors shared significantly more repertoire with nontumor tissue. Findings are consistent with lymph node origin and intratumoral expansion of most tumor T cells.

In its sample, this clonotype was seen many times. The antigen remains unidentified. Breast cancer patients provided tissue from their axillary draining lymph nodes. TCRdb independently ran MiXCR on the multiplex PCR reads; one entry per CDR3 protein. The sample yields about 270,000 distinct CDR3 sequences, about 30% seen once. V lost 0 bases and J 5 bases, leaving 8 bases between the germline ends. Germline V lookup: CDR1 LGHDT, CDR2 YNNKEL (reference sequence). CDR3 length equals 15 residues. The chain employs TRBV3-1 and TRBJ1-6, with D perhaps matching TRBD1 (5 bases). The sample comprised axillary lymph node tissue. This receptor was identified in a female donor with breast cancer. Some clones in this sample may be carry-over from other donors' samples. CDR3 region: CASSQELTDNSPLHF. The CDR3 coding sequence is TGTGCCAGCAGCCAAGAATTGACAGATAATTCACCCCTCCACTTT.